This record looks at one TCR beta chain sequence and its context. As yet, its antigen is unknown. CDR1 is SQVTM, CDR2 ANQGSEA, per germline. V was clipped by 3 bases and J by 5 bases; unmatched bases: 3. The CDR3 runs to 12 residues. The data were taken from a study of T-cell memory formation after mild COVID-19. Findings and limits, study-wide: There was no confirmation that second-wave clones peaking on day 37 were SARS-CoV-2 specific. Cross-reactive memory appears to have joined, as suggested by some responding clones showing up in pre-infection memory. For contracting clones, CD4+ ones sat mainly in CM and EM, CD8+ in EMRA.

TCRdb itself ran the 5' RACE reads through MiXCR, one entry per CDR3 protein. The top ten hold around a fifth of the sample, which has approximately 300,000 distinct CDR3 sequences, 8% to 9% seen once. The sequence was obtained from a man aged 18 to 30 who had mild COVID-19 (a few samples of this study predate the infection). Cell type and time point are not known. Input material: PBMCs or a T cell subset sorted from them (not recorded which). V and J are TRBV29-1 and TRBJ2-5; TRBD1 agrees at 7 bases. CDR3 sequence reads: CSVERGPETQYF. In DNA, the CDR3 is TGCAGCGTTGAGAGGGGGCCGGAGACCCAGTACTTC.